This T cell receptor (beta chain) was recorded in a study of a mutant IDH1 vaccine in newly diagnosed glioma. Study-level background: During weeks 1, 3, 5, 7, 11, 15, 19 and 23, patients received eight vaccinations. Averaging approximately 42 years of age, treated patients were 62.5% male and 37.5% female. Overall study findings and caveats: Induction of immune responses by the vaccine occurred in about 92% of patients.

Assay: immunoSEQ multiplex PCR; the TCRdb copy retains only in-frame clones and omits some. The sample lists under 150,000 clones; 80% were seen once. This clone was counted between two and nine times. The antigen remains unidentified. Time point meaning: week 11, during vaccination. The content of each vaccine dose was 300 ug of mutant IDH1 20-mer peptide, and topical imiquimod accompanied it. New IDH1-mutant, ATRX-lost WHO grade 3 or 4 astrocytomas occurred in donors. Germline CDR1 is GTSNPN and CDR2 is SVGIG (reference sequence). The CDR3 is made up of 14 amino acids. The J segment lost 7 bases and the V segment lost 2 bases, leaving 10 bases of the junction unmatched.

The sequences come from PBMCs, collected from a glioma patient whose treatment included an IDH1 peptide vaccine. This sequence was found in a man aged 40-50 years with glioma. The J gene is TRBJ2-7, the V gene TRBV30; TRBD1 agrees at 8 bases. Written as DNA, the CDR3 is TGTGCCTGGAGTATTCCGACAGGGGCCCTGGAGCAGTACTTC. It specifies CAWSIPTGALEQYF.